This T cell receptor (beta chain) stems from a study of blood T cell repertoires in COVID-19. Study-wide background: Samples taken during acute and convalescent COVID-19 were collected in the United States, Italy and Spain. PBMCs, B-cell-depleted T cells, or T cells provided the cDNA or gDNA that made up the material.

This clone was observed once. Per the original methods: It was from reference gene primer amplification that nucleated cell counts were estimated. The assay was immunoSEQ multiplex PCR, and TCRdb's table has in-frame clones only and misses some. From that table come the V and J calls and clone size; the DNA was used to work out D and trimming. The profile shows around 75,000 clones, more than 75% of them singletons. Trimming cost V 5 bases and J 3 bases, with 16 bases left between them. Germline values: CDR1 SEHNR, CDR2 FQNEAQ (reference sequence). CDR3 length equals 15 residues. The clonotype comes from a human donor in a cohort sampled during active COVID-19. Sequences were obtained from peripheral blood. This chain connects TRBV7-9 to TRBJ2-5, with D possibly being TRBD2 (5 bases). CDR3 nucleotide sequence: TGTGCCAGCAGCCCCCTGAGGGAGTGGGAAGAGACCCAGTACTTC. This encodes CASSPLREWEETQYF.